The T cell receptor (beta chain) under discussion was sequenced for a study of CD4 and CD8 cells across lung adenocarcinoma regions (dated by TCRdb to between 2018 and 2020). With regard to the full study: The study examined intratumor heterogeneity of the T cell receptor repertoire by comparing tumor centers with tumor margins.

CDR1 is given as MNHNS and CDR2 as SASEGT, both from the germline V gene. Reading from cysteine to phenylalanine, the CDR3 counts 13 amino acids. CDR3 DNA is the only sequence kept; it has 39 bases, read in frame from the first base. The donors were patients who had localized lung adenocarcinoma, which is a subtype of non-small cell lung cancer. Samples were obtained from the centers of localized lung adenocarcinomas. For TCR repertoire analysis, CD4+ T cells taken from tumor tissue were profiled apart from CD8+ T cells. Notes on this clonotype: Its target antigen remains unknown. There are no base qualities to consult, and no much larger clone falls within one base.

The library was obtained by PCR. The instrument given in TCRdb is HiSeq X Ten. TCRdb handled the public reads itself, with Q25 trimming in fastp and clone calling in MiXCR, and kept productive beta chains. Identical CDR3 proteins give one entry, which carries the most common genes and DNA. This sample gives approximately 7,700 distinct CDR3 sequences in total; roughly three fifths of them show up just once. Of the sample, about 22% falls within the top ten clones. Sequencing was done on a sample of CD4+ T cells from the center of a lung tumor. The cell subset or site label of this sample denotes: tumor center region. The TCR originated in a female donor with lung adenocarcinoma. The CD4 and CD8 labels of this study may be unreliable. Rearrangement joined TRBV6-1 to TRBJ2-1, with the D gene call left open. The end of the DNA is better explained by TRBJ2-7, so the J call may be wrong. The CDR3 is CASSITPAYEQYF. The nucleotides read TGTGCCAGCAGCATTACACCAGCCTACGAGCAGTACTTC.